This TCR beta chain comes out of a study of T and B cells in COVID-19 patients. Whole-study context: Most recovered patients had mild to moderate COVID-19 treated as outpatients.

In its sample, this clonotype ranks as medium-sized (0.01 to 0.1%). BIOMED2 TRB-A/B primer pools were used in multiplex TRB PCR. MiXCR, applied by TCRdb to the multiplex PCR reads, yields one record per CDR3 protein. The table lists 8,000 to 9,500 distinct CDR3 sequences, roughly 24% of them singletons. Blood genomic DNA input for TRB amplification was about 240-550 ng. V lost 3 bases, J lost 2 bases, and 8 bases lay in between. The germline CDR1 and CDR2 sequences are LNHDA and SQIVND (reference sequence). The CDR3 is 13 amino acids. V usage is TRBV19 and J usage is TRBJ2-7; D not resolved. The TCR was taken from a human donor who had recovered from COVID-19. The sample comprised blood. For the CDR3, the DNA is TGTGCCAGTAGTATGTCAAGCCCCTACGAGCAGTACTTC. This translates into CASSMSSPYEQYF.